Shown below are 2 T cell receptor beta chains from a single sample sequenced in a study of blood T cell repertoires in COVID-19. TCRdb's table, derived via immunoSEQ multiplex PCR, lists solely in-frame clones and lacks some. This sample carries 40,000 to 55,000 clones, approximately 91% of them seen once, and the ten largest clones take more than 7.5%. Sample: peripheral blood. The receptors were sampled from a woman of 80 years or more with acute or convalescent COVID-19.

This clone was recorded only once. The rearrangement uses TRBV24-1 and TRBJ2-2; TRBD2 might be the D (6 bases). Looked up from germline, CDR1 is KGHDR and CDR2 is SFDVKD. The germline V and J ends were trimmed by 3 bases and 4 bases, with 11 bases remaining between them. This CDR3 region has 15 residues. The CDR3 DNA is TGTGCCACCAGTGATCCCGAGACTAGCACCGGGGAGCTGTTTTTT. Translated: CATSDPETSTGELFF.

The chain has TRBV5-8 and TRBJ1-3, with D possibly being TRBD1 (5 bases). The CDR3 has 16 residues. The V end was cut by 4 bases, the J end by 0 bases, with 14 bases between. CDR1 is SGHTS and CDR2 is YDEGEE in the germline V gene. CDR3 nucleotide sequence: TGTGCCAGCAGCGAGGACAAGGTCGGCTCTGGAAACACCATATATTTT. It translates to CASSEDKVGSGNTIYF. Complete variable domain (other parts from reference TRBV5-8 and TRBJ1-3): EAGVTQSPTHLIKTRGQQATLRCSPISGHTSVYWYQQALGLGLQFLLWYDEGEERNRGNFPPRFSGRQFPNYSSELNVNALELEDSALYLCASSEDKVGSGNTIYFGEGSWLTVV.